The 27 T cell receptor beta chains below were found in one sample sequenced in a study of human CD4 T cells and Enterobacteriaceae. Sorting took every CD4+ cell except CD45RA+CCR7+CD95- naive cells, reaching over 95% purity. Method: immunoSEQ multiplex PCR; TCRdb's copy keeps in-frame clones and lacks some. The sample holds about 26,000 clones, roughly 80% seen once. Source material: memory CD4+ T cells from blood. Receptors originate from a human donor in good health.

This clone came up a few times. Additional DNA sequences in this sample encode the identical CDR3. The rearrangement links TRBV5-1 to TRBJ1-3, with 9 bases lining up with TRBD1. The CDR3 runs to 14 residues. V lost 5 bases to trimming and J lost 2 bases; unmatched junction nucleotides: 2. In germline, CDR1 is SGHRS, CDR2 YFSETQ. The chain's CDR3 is CASSTGGTGNTIYF. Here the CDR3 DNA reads TGCGCCAGCAGTACAGGGGGCACTGGAAACACCATATATTTT.

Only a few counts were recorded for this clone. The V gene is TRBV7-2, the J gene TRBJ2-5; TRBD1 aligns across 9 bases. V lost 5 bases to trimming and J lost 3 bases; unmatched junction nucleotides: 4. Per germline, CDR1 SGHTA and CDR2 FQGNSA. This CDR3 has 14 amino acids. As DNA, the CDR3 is TGTGCCAGCAGCCCCTGGACAGGGGAAGAGACCCAGTACTTC. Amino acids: CASSPWTGEETQYF. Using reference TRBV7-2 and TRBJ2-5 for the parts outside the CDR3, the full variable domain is GAGVSQSPSNKVTEKGKDVELRCDPISGHTALYWYRQSLGQGLEFLIYFQGNSAPDKSGLPSDRFSAERTGGSVSTLTIQRTQQEDSAVYLCASSPWTGEETQYFGPGTRLLVL.

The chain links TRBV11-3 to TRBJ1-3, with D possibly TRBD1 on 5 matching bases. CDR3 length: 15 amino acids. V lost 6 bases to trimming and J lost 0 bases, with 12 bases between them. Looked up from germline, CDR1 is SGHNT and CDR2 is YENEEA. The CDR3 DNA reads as TGTGCCAGCAGATCTACAGGTCTCTCTGGAAACACCATATATTTT. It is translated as CASRSTGLSGNTIYF.

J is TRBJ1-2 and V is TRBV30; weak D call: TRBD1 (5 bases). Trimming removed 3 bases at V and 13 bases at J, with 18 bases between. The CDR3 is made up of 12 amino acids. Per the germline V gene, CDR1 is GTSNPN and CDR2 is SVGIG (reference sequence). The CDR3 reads CAWRGGPGLFTF. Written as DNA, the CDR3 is TGTGCCTGGAGGGGCGGGCCAGGGTTATTCACCTTC.

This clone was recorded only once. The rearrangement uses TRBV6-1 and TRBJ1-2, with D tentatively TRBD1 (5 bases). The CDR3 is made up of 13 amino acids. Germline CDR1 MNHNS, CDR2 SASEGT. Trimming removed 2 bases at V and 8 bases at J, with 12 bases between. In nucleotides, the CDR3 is TGTGCCAGCAGTGAAAGCGGGGGAGAAGGCTACACCTTC. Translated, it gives CASSESGGEGYTF.

In DNA form, the CDR3 reads TGCGCCAGCAGCTTGGGGGACCAGCGGGACAAGATTGGGACCCAGTACTTC. Amino acid sequence: CASSLGDQRDKIGTQYF. The rearrangement joins TRBV5-1 to TRBJ2-5; D perhaps matches TRBD2 (7 bases). The CDR3 runs to 17 residues. Germline V gene lookup returns CDR1 SGHRS and CDR2 YFSETQ. The germline V and J ends were trimmed by 0 bases and 7 bases, with 22 bases remaining between them.

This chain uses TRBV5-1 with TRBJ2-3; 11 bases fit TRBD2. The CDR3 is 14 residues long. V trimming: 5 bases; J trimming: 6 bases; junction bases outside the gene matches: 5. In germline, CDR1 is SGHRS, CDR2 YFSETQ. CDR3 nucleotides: TGCGCCAGCAGTTATAGCGGGAGGGGCGATACGCAGTATTTT. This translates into CASSYSGRGDTQYF.

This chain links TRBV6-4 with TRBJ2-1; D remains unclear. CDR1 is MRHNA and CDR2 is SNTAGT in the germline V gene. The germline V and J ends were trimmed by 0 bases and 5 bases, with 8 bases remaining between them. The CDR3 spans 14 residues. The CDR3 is CASSDSDGHNEQFF. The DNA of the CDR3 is TGTGCCAGCAGTGACTCAGACGGACACAATGAGCAGTTCTTC.

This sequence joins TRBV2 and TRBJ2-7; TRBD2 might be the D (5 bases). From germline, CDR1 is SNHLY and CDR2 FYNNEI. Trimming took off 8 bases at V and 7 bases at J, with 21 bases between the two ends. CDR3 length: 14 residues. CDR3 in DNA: TGTGCCAGCGTACGGGAACATTTTGCTGAGGAGCAGTACTTC. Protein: CASVREHFAEEQYF.

CDR3 in DNA: TGCGCCAGCAGTCCCAGACTAGCAACGGGTACGCAGTATTTT. Amino acids: CASSPRLATGTQYF. The chain links TRBV23-1 to TRBJ2-3, with 7 bases that match TRBD2. TRBV23-1 is sorted into the ORF group, with uncertain function. CDR3 size: 14 residues. V lost 4 bases, J lost 8 bases, and 9 bases stayed unmatched.

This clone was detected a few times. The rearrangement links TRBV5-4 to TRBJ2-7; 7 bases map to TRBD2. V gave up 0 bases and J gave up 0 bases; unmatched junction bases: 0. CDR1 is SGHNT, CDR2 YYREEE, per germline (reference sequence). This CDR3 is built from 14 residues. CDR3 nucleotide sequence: TGTGCCAGCAGCTTGGGCGGGAGCTCCTACGAGCAGTACTTC. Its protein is CASSLGGSSYEQYF. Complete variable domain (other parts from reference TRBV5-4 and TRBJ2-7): ETGVTQSPTHLIKTRGQQVTLRCSSQSGHNTVSWYQQALGQGPQFIFQYYREEENGRGNFPPRFSGLQFPNYSSELNVNALELDDSALYLCASSLGGSSYEQYFGPGTRLTVT.

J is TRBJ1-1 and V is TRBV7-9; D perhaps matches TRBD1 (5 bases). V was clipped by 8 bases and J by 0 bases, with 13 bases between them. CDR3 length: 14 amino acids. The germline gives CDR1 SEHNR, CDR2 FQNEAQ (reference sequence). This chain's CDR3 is CASAPGSVNTEAFF. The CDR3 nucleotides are TGTGCCAGCGCTCCAGGGTCCGTGAACACTGAAGCTTTCTTT.

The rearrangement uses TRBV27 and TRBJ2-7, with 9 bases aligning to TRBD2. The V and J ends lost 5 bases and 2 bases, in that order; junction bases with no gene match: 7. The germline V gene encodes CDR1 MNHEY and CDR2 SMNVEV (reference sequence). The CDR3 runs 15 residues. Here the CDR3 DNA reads TGTGCCAGCAGTCTCAAGCGGGAGGCGCCCTACGAGCAGTACTTC. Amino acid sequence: CASSLKREAPYEQYF.

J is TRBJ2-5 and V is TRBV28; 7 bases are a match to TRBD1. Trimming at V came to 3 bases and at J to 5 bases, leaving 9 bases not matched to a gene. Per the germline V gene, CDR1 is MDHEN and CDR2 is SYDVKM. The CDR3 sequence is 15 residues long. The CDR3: CASSFPLMTGETQYF. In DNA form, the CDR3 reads TGTGCCAGCAGTTTTCCGCTAATGACAGGGGAGACCCAGTACTTC. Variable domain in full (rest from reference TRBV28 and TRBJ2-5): DVKVTQSSRYLVKRTGEKVFLECVQDMDHENMFWYRQDPGLGLRLIYFSYDVKMKEKGDIPEGYSVSREKKERFSLILESASTNQTSMYLCASSFPLMTGETQYFGPGTRLLVL.

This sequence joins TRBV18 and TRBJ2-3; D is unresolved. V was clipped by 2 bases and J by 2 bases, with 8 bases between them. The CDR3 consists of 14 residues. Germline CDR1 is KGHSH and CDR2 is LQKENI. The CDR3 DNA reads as TGTGCCAGCTCACCATCAGCTTTCACAGATACGCAGTATTTT. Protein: CASSPSAFTDTQYF.

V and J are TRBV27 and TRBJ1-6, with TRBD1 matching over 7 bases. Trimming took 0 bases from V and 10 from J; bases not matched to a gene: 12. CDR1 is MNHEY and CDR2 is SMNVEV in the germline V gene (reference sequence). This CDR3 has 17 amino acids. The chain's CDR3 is CASSLSFPGGLGSPLHF. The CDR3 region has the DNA TGTGCCAGCAGTTTATCGTTTCCAGGGGGGCTCGGGTCACCCCTCCACTTT.

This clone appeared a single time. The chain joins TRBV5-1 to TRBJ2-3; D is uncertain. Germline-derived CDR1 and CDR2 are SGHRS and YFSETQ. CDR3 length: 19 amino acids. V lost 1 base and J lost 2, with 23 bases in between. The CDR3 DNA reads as TGCGCCAGCAGCTTGTTGGCGTCCCTGGTGGGGTCTGTCACAGATACGCAGTATTTT. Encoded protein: CASSLLASLVGSVTDTQYF.

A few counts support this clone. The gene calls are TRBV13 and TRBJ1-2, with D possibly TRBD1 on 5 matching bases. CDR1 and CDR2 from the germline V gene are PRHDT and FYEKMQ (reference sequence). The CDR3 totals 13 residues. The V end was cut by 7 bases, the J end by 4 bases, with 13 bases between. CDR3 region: CASTRQPPYGYTF. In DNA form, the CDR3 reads TGTGCCAGCACCAGACAGCCGCCCTATGGCTACACCTTC.

In DNA, the CDR3 is TGTGCCAGCAGCAGCCCAGGGGCTAGCGGGAAGGTTTACGAGCAGTACTTC. This translates into CASSSPGASGKVYEQYF. The rearrangement uses TRBV28 and TRBJ2-7, with 9 bases lining up with TRBD2. J was trimmed by 4 bases and V by 6 bases; bases with no gene match: 16. The CDR3 extends over 17 amino acids. Looked up from germline, CDR1 is MDHEN and CDR2 is SYDVKM.

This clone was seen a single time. Here the CDR3 reads CASSTGWDYGYTF. For the CDR3, the DNA is TGTGCCAGTAGTACAGGCTGGGACTATGGCTACACCTTC. The V call is TRBV19, the J call TRBJ1-2; D uncertain. This CDR3 has 13 residues. Germline values: CDR1 LNHDA, CDR2 SQIVND (reference sequence). Trimming removed 4 bases from V and 3 bases from J, with 9 bases in between.

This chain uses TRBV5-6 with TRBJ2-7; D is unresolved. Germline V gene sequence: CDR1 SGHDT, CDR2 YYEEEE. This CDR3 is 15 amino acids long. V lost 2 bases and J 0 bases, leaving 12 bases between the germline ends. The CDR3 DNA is TGTGCCAGCAGCTTTGGTCACCGGAGCTCCTACGAGCAGTACTTC. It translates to CASSFGHRSSYEQYF.

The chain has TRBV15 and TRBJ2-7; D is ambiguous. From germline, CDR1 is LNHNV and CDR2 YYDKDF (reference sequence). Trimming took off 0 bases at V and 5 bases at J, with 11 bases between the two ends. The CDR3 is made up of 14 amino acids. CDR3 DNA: TGTGCCACCAGCAGAGATTACGAAGCCCACGAGCAGTACTTC. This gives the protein CATSRDYEAHEQYF.

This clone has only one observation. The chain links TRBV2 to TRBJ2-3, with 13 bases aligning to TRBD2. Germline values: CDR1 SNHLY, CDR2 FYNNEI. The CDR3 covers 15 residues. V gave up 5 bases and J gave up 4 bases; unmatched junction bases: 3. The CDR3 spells CASSRTSGRPDTQYF. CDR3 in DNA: TGTGCCAGCAGTCGGACTAGCGGGAGACCAGATACGCAGTATTTT.

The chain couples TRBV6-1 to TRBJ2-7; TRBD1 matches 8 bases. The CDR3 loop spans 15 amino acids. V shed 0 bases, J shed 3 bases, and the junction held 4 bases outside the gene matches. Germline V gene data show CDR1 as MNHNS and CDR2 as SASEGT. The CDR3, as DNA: TGTGCCAGCAGTGAAGCGGGCAGGGGGCACTACGAGCAGTACTTC. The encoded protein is CASSEAGRGHYEQYF.

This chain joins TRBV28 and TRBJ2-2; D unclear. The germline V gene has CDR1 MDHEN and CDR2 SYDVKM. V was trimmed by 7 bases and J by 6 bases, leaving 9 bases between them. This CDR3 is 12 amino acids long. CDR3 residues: CASIRSAGELFF. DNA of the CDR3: TGTGCCAGCATCAGGTCGGCCGGGGAGCTGTTTTTT.

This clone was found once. The CDR3 coding sequence is TGTGCCAGCAGTCCCCTCAGAGGGGAGGGAGAAAAACTGTTTTTT. Protein: CASSPLRGEGEKLFF. The chain recombines TRBV28 with TRBJ1-4; perhaps TRBD1 as D (5 bases). V dropped 5 bases and J dropped 8 bases, with 18 bases sitting between them. Germline lookup yields CDR1 MDHEN and CDR2 SYDVKM. The CDR3 sequence is 15 residues long.

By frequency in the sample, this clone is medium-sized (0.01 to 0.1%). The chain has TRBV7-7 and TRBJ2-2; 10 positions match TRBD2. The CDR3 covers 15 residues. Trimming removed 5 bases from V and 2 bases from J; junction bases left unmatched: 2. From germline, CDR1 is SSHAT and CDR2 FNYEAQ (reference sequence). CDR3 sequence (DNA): TGTGCCAGCAGCCCTAGCGGGAGTAACACCGGGGAGCTGTTTTTT. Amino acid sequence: CASSPSGSNTGELFF.